This entry is about one T cell receptor (beta chain). Its antigen is unknown. No clone much larger than this one lies a single base away; base qualities are absent. The data originate from a study of control samples from healthy donors and cancer patients (dated by TCRdb to 2018 to 2020). Sequences MNHEY (CDR1) and SMNVEV (CDR2) are obtained from the germline V gene (reference sequence). Deletion took 4 bases off V and 2 bases off J, with a span of 5 bases between the germline ends. Measured from the cysteine to the phenylalanine, the CDR3 is 12 residues long. Just CDR3 DNA is preserved here, 36 bases in frame from base 1. Library preparation was by the immunoSEQ multiplex PCR assay. Sourced from immuneACCESS, this table was stored by TCRdb with only in-frame sequences that have V and J called. A share of the clones is absent; for the studies checked, an unresolved V gene accounts for under half, and the remainder has no known explanation. Across this sample there are tens of thousands of clones, with around 79% seen only once. 22% of the sample lies in the top ten.

This chain is built from TRBV27 and TRBJ1-2; the D segment could be TRBD1, given 5 matching bases. This TCR was recovered from a man aged 60 to 69 with head and neck cancer. Specimen: PBMCs. The nucleotide sequence reads as follows: TGTGCCAGCAGTTCAGGGAACTATGGCTACACCTTC. Its translation reads: CASSSGNYGYTF.